These T cell receptor beta chains were read from a single sample in a study of cytomegalovirus exposure and HLA in healthy donors. The assay was immunoSEQ multiplex PCR, and TCRdb's table has in-frame clones only and misses some. The sample lists fewer than 70,000 clones, 75% to 90% occurring once. Input material: PBMCs. The origin of the receptors is a woman between 35 and 50 years old in good health and CMV-seronegative. CDR3s include the opening cysteine and the closing phenylalanine or tryptophan. A D gene is named only where the DNA matches it firmly. Clone size appears in some rows only: once, few, many, or a class for an expanded clone.

j_call,v_call,d_call,clone_size,cdr3_nt,cdr3_aa
TRBJ2-7,TRBV7-9,TRBD1,few,TGTGCCAGCAGCGACAGGGGGCCCTACGAGCAGTACTTC,CASSDRGPYEQYF
TRBJ2-1,TRBV6-6,.,.,TGTGCCAGCAGCCAAAATGAGCAGTTCTTC,CASSQNEQFF
TRBJ2-2,TRBV7-3,.,once,TGTGCCAGCAGCGCCCACCCGGACTCCACCGGGGAGCTGTTTTTT,CASSAHPDSTGELFF
TRBJ1-2,TRBV5-1,TRBD1,once,TGCGCCAGCAGCTCGGGACAGGGAGGCTATGGCTACACCTTC,CASSSGQGGYGYTF
TRBJ1-5,TRBV5-5,.,.,TGTGCCAGCAGCTCAGGAAATCAGCCCCAGCATTTT,CASSSGNQPQHF
TRBJ2-3,TRBV29-1,.,.,TGCAGCGTCAGAGTGGGGGCGGGCACAGATACGCAGTATTTT,CSVRVGAGTDTQYF
TRBJ2-5,TRBV7-9,.,.,TGTGCCAGCAGCTTAGCCCCCGGGTCGGAGACCCAGTACTTC,CASSLAPGSETQYF
TRBJ1-6,TRBV15,.,.,TGTGCCACCAGCAGACAAGGAAGCGAACCCCTCCACTTT,CATSRQGSEPLHF
TRBJ1-5,TRBV9,TRBD1,.,TGTGCCAGCAGCGTAGTACGGCAGGGGGCTTGTCAGCCCCAGCATTTT,CASSVVRQGACQPQHF
TRBJ2-5,TRBV29-1,TRBD1,few,TGCAGCGCGACGGACAGGGAAGGGGAGACCCAGTACTTC,CSATDREGETQYF
TRBJ2-1,TRBV27,TRBD2,few,TGTGCCAGCAGTTTAACTAGCGGGAGTACCCATGAGCAGTTCTTC,CASSLTSGSTHEQFF
TRBJ2-7,TRBV5-1,TRBD2,.,TGCGCCAGCAGCTTGTCGATAGCGGGTTCCTACGAGCAGTACTTC,CASSLSIAGSYEQYF
TRBJ2-7,TRBV6-5,TRBD2,.,TGTGCCAGCAGTTACTGGGGGGAGGGAGTCTACGAGCAGTACTTC,CASSYWGEGVYEQYF
TRBJ2-5,TRBV6-1,.,.,TGTGCCAGCAGTGAAATTCGCGGGGTCCGAGAGACCCAGTACTTC,CASSEIRGVRETQYF
TRBJ2-7,TRBV6-6,.,.,TGTGCCAGCAGTTACTCGCCAGGAAACCACGAGCAGTACTTC,CASSYSPGNHEQYF
TRBJ1-1,TRBV5-6,TRBD1,.,TGTGCCAGCCGGGGACAGGGGGCAATGACTGAAGCTTTCTTT,CASRGQGAMTEAFF
TRBJ2-7,TRBV18,.,.,TGTGCCAGCTCACCACCGTCCAGGGGCCAATCCTACGAGCAGTACTTC,CASSPPSRGQSYEQYF
TRBJ2-1,TRBV15,TRBD1,.,TGTGCCACCAGCAGAGTTCGGGACAGCTCCTACAATGAGCAGTTCTTC,CATSRVRDSSYNEQFF
TRBJ2-1,TRBV9,.,.,TGTGCCAGCAGCGTAGCTACGAGCTCTTCAGGGCAGTTCTTC,CASSVATSSSGQFF
TRBJ2-1,TRBV25-1,TRBD1,.,TGTGCCAGCAGTGATCCGGGACAGGGGTTTGCTGAGCAGTTCTTC,CASSDPGQGFAEQFF
TRBJ2-1,TRBV28,TRBD2,.,TGTGCCAGCAGTTCCCACGGACTAGCGGGAGTTGGCCGTTTGGTTGAGCAGTTCTTC,CASSSHGLAGVGRLVEQFF
TRBJ2-3,TRBV18,TRBD2,.,TGTGCCAGCTCACCTAAACAACTAGCGGGTAGCGGGATAGATACGCAGTATTTT,CASSPKQLAGSGIDTQYF
TRBJ2-2,TRBV7-2,.,.,TGTGCCAGCAGCTACCTCGTGGGGACACGAGGCACCGGGGAGCTGTTTTTT,CASSYLVGTRGTGELFF
TRBJ1-2,TRBV7-2,TRBD1,.,TGTGCCAGCAGCCCCGGAAGGGCAGGGGGAGATGGCTACACCTTC,CASSPGRAGGDGYTF
TRBJ1-1,TRBV4-1,.,.,TGCGCCAGCGCCGCGGCCGGGTTTCGGGGAGCTTTCTTT,CASAAAGFRGAFF
TRBJ2-7,TRBV23-1,.,.,TGCGCCAGCAGTCAACGATCTAGCGCCCACTCCTACGAGCAGTACTTC,CASSQRSSAHSYEQYF
TRBJ1-4,TRBV4-3,.,.,TGCGCCAGCAGCCAAGATCTGGGGGCGTCTAATGAAAAACTGTTTTTT,CASSQDLGASNEKLFF
TRBJ1-2,TRBV4-1,TRBD1,few,TGCGCCAGCAGCCAGCCCCAGGGGGCCTATGGCTACACCTTC,CASSQPQGAYGYTF